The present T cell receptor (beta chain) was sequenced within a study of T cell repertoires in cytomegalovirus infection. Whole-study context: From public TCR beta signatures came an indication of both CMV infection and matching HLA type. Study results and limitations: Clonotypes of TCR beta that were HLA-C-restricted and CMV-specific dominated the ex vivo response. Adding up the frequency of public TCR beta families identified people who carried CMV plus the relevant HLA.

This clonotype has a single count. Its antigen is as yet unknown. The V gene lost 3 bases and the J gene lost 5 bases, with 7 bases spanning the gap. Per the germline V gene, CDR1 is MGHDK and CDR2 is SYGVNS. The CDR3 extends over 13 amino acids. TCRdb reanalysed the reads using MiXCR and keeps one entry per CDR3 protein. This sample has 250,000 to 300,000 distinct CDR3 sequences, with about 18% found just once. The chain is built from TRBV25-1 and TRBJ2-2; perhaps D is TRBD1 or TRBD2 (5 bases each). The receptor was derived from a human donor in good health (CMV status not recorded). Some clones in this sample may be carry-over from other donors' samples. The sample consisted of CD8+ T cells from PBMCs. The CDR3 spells CASSDWGTGELFF. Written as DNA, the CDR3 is TGTGCCAGCAGTGATTGGGGGACCGGGGAGCTGTTTTTT. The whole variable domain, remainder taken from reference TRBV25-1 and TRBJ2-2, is EADIYQTPRYLVIGTGKKITLECSQTMGHDKMYWYQQDPGMELHLIHYSYGVNSTEKGDLSSESTVSRIRTEHFPLTLESARPSHTSQYLCASSDWGTGELFFGEGSRLTVL.